The clone carrying this T cell receptor beta chain showed up many times. Alongside a J-beta primer mix, a sample-barcoded 5' primer served in a second PCR lasting 7 to 11 cycles. Via MiXCR, TCRdb re-called the 5' RACE reads, giving one row per CDR3 protein. The data hold 850,000 to 950,000 distinct CDR3 sequences, with less than 35% observed a single time. The sample belongs to a study of blood T cells in healthy people across ages. The clonotype originates from a woman older than 75 in good health. The sequenced material came from blood.

CDR3 nucleotides: TGTGCCAGCAATGACAGGCTTCGGGCCTACACCTTC. Its translation: CASNDRLRAYTF. The V and J genes are TRBV12-3 or TRBV12-4 and TRBJ1-2, with D possibly being TRBD1 (6 bases). The CDR3 totals 12 residues. V was trimmed by 7 bases and J by 10 bases, leaving 16 bases between them.